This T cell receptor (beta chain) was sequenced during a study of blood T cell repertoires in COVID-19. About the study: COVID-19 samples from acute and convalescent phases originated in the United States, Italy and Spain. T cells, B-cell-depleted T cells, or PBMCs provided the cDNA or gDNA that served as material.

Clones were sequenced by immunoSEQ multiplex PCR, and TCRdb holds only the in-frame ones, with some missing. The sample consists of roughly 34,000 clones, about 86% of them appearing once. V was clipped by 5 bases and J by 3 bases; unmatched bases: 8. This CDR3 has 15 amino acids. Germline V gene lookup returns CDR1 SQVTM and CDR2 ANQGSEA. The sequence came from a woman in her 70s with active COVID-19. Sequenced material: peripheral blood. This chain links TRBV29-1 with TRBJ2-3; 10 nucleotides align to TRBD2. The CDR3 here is CSVSPPSGGTDTQYF. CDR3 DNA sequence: TGCAGCGTTTCGCCCCCTAGCGGGGGTACAGATACGCAGTATTTT.